Below are 2 T cell receptor beta chains sequenced from a single sample in a study of identical twins. One entry per CDR3 protein results from TCRdb running MiXCR on the 5' RACE reads. Of 1.5 million to 2 million distinct CDR3 sequences listed, 25% to 35% were seen once; the top ten hold more than 0.25%. Input material: cord blood. These receptors came from a newborn girl in good health.

The chain has TRBV12-3 or TRBV12-4 and TRBJ2-7; D may be TRBD1 (6 bases). The CDR3 length is 14 residues. Deletions cut 4 bases from V and 7 bases from J, with 17 bases between. DNA for the CDR3: TGTGCCAGCAGTTGGACAGTTACCTACAATGAGCAGTACTTC. This translates into CASSWTVTYNEQYF.

Concerning this clonotype: A much larger clonotype is one base distant, so this may be a read error. The chain carries TRBV5-1 and TRBJ2-3; 7 nucleotides match TRBD2. The V gene's germline CDR1 is SGHRS and CDR2 YFSETQ. The CDR3 runs 17 residues. V was pared by 0 bases and J by 2 bases, with 9 bases of the junction left unmatched. The CDR3 DNA reads TGCGCCAGCAGCTTGGATGGAAGCGGGGACCACACAGATACGCAGTATTTT. Residues: CASSLDGSGDHTDTQYF.